The entry below gives a single TCR beta chain sequence along with its context. The table lists this clonotype with many counts. The antigen it binds to is not known. It has no much larger one-base neighbor in the sample; base qualities were not kept. Unsorted PBMC libraries were generated from 2 million PBMCs stored in RNAlater at -80 °C until RNA extraction. The multiple sclerosis patients were enrolled in a US clinical protocol that evaluated disease progression with magnetic resonance imaging. Peripheral blood underwent Ficoll-Hypaque density gradient centrifugation to isolate PBMCs, which were then cryopreserved in liquid nitrogen. The data were taken from a study of neurological immune-mediated disorders (dated by TCRdb to the late 2010s). For the study in its entirety: Of the approximately 34 multiple sclerosis patients, about 31 had relapsing-remitting MS and 3 had secondary progressive MS. The study compared peripheral blood TCR-beta repertoires of HTLV-I-associated myelopathy (HAM/TSP) patients, multiple sclerosis patients and healthy controls using UMI-based sequencing. Longitudinal samples, technical triplicates and paired sorted CD4+ and CD8+ T-cell subsets, alongside PBMC samples, were included among the roughly 110 TCR-beta libraries. The cohort comprised about 68 subjects: around 15 HAM/TSP patients, approximately 34 multiple sclerosis patients and 20 or so healthy controls. Points the paper makes about the study in general: In phylogenetic analysis, the repertoires of 18 of 34 MS patients grouped into a cluster of related CDR3 sequences, which suggests a possible signature at the repertoire level. No identical CDR3 amino acid sequences were shared among expanded clones across subjects, suggesting private TCR-beta repertoires in all groups. No association of the MS cluster with clinical or MRI features was observed, and the need for larger cohorts was stated by the authors. TCR clonal expansion was highest in HAM/TSP patients and lowest in MS patients, with MS patients falling below even healthy controls.

To synthesize cDNA, template-switch 5'RACE was performed with a primer carrying a 10-nucleotide random unique molecular identifier so that each TCR transcript was tagged. Over 180 million TCR-beta sequences, covering 15-18 subjects, were produced in each sequencing run. The RNeasy kit was used to extract total RNA. TCR-beta VDJ regions were amplified with primers for the TCR constant region and the 5'RACE anchor, using the KAPA Real-time Library Amplification kit. A first PCR added sample indexes and Illumina adaptors, and a second PCR then raised library yield. After Ampure bead purification, the roughly 650 bp TCR product was size-selected on a 2% E-gel SizeSelection system. Before pooling, library quality was assessed on a Bioanalyzer, concentration was determined with Qubit, and library quantification was performed with the Kapa Library Quantification kit. Libraries were sequenced paired-end 2 x 150 bp on an Illumina HiSeq 2500. To increase sequence diversity, about 25-31% phiX was spiked into each library pool. The published analysis was carried out like this. The quality-filtered reads were processed with the UMI-based MiGEC pipeline, whose error correction step removed more than 75% of the raw TCR sequences. VDJ genes were aligned to IMGT germline references, and each clonotype was defined by a unique CDR3 amino acid sequence together with V-J genes. Clonal expansion, Shannon diversity and CDR3 relatedness were evaluated with VDJtools (CalcPairwiseDistances, ClusterSamples), while phylogenetic trees were built in CLCbio workbench. Expanded clones were defined as having at least 8 unique UMIs, based on coefficient-of-variation modelling across technical triplicates. The public reads were run again by TCRdb, first through fastp at Q25 and then through MiXCR, and only productive beta chains were kept. Merged by CDR3 protein, the rows form single entries marked with the most common genes and DNA. TCRdb assigned the V and J calls; the authors' analysis was not used. In this sample the table shows 25,000 to 30,000 distinct CDR3 sequences, 3% to 3.5% of which occur a single time. The ten most abundant clones make up less than 9% of the sample.

CDR1 and CDR2 are read off the germline V gene as KGHSH and LQKENI. Trimming accounts for 8 bases at V and 1 base at J, while the number of junction bases matched to no gene is 8. The CDR3 contains 14 residues, cysteine and phenylalanine counted. CDR3 DNA only is kept here, 42 bases in frame from base 1. The sequenced sample consisted of PBMCs. The TCR originated in a woman aged 25-40 years with multiple sclerosis. The rearrangement combines TRBV18 with TRBJ2-7; 7 bases in the middle match TRBD1. CDR3 reads: CASAALGQSYEQYF. The nucleotides are TGTGCCAGCGCCGCTCTGGGACAGTCCTACGAGCAGTACTTC.